Given below is one T cell receptor beta chain in context. Its matching antigen is unknown. The entry originates in a study of cytomegalovirus exposure and HLA in healthy donors. Findings of the study overall: TCR beta chains numbering about 160 were designated cytomegalovirus-associated. Later on, an analysis tied 18,000 or so TCR beta sequences to HLA alleles at 0.05 false discovery rate.

Likely unrecorded immune exposures existed in these nominally healthy donors. PCR primers comprised 60 Vbeta and 13 Jbeta primers. As handled by the study authors: A follow-up analysis tallied tens of millions of unique TCR beta chains, some 9.9 million shared. The protocol was immunoSEQ multiplex PCR, while the TCRdb copy is restricted to in-frame clones and leaves out a portion. The V and J calls and clone size were taken over from that table, and D and trimming were inferred from the DNA. The repertoire has about 180,000 clones, more than 75% of them found once; the top ten carry approximately 1.5%. The CDR3 spans 12 residues. Germline CDR1 reads SEHNR; CDR2 reads FQNEAQ (reference sequence). V lost 5 bases and J 5 bases, leaving 8 bases between the germline ends.

V is TRBV7-9 and J is TRBJ2-3; weak D call: TRBD1 (5 bases). The clonotype was recovered from a middle-aged man in good health and CMV-seronegative. Sequencing was performed on PBMCs. The CDR3 is CASSGREDTQYF. The CDR3 DNA reads as TGTGCCAGCAGCGGCAGGGAAGATACGCAGTATTTT.